This TCR beta chain was identified during a study of cytomegalovirus exposure and HLA in healthy donors. Study context: Ancestry clustering placed 70% to 90% of 350 to 500 genotyped donors in the Caucasian-associated cluster. Broader study findings: In vitro experiments confirmed that three CMV-associated chains were specific for CMV antigens.

This clone was observed a single time. Its cognate antigen is unknown. The PCR was carried out with 60 Vbeta primers and 13 Jbeta primers. Some clones are missing from TCRdb's copy, which holds only in-frame ones; the method was immunoSEQ multiplex PCR. The sample has approximately 180,000 clones, more than 85% seen once. Sequenced: PBMCs. The TCR was taken from a girl less than two years old in good health and CMV-seronegative.

The CDR3: CASSGLAGTDTQYF. CDR3 nucleotide sequence: TGTGCCAGCAGCGGACTAGCGGGCACAGATACGCAGTATTTT. The chain joins TRBV9 to TRBJ2-3, with 9 nucleotides matching TRBD2. The CDR3 consists of 14 residues. Germline V gene lookup returns CDR1 SGDLS and CDR2 YYNGEE. V was pared by 3 bases and J by 1 base, with 0 bases of the junction left unmatched.